What follows are 18 T cell receptor beta chains derived from one specimen sequenced in a study of cytomegalovirus exposure and HLA in healthy donors. This PCR relied on a set of 60 Vbeta primers and 13 Jbeta primers. TCRdb keeps only in-frame clones here, not all; method: immunoSEQ multiplex PCR. Of 120,000 to 150,000 clones in the sample, about 70% were seen once. What was sequenced was PBMCs. Source of these receptors: a woman aged 40-49 years in good health and CMV-seronegative.

The J gene is TRBJ1-5, the V gene TRBV6-5; D perhaps matches TRBD1 (6 bases). The CDR3 is 14 residues long. Trimming took 4 bases from V and 2 from J, leaving 9 bases between them. The germline CDR1 and CDR2 sequences are MNHEY and SVGAGI. CDR3 sequence (DNA): TGTGCCAGCAGTTTCAGGGGTGGCAATCAGCCCCAGCATTTT. It translates to CASSFRGGNQPQHF.

The J gene is TRBJ1-5, the V gene TRBV5-1; D gene ambiguous. The CDR3 spans 14 residues. Germline V lookup: CDR1 SGHRS, CDR2 YFSETQ. Trimming removed 0 bases from V and 3 bases from J, with 7 bases in between. The CDR3 sequence: CASSLDGDNQPQHF. The CDR3, as DNA: TGCGCCAGCAGCTTGGACGGAGACAATCAGCCCCAGCATTTT.

The chain recombines TRBV30 with TRBJ1-4, with D unclear. The V gene lost 1 base and the J gene lost 0 bases, with 6 bases spanning the gap. This CDR3 has 14 amino acids. Germline V gene sequence: CDR1 GTSNPN, CDR2 SVGIG (reference sequence). CDR3 sequence (DNA): TGTGCCTGGAGTGCGGGGACAACTAATGAAAAACTGTTTTTT. It yields the protein CAWSAGTTNEKLFF.

This clone occurred once. This chain links TRBV9 with TRBJ2-1, with 8 bases that match TRBD2. Germline V gene data show CDR1 as SGDLS and CDR2 as YYNGEE. The CDR3 has 16 amino acids. Trimming at V came to 4 bases and at J to 4 bases, leaving 10 bases not matched to a gene. The CDR3 sequence: CASSPRGSGIYNEQFF. The CDR3, as DNA: TGTGCCAGCAGCCCCCGGGGTAGCGGGATATACAATGAGCAGTTCTTC.

This clone came up once. This chain joins TRBV5-4 and TRBJ1-2, with D possibly being TRBD1 (5 bases). The CDR3 sequence is 12 residues long. The V and J ends lost 4 bases and 8 bases respectively, with 12 bases between them. Germline V CDR1 and CDR2: SGHNT, YYREEE (reference sequence). The CDR3 region is CASSGGLGGYTF. The CDR3 bases are TGTGCCAGCAGCGGGGGACTCGGGGGCTACACCTTC.

V gene TRBV15 combines with J gene TRBJ2-5, with TRBD2 matching over 9 bases. CDR3 length equals 16 residues. Trimming cost V 5 bases and J 4 bases; bases outside gene matches: 11. Germline V gene lookup returns CDR1 LNHNV and CDR2 YYDKDF (reference sequence). The CDR3: CATSEGLAGRGETQYF. The CDR3 DNA is TGTGCCACCAGCGAGGGGCTAGCGGGGCGAGGAGAGACCCAGTACTTC. Complete variable domain (other parts from reference TRBV15 and TRBJ2-5): DAMVIQNPRYQVTQFGKPVTLSCSQTLNHNVMYWYQQKSSQAPKLLFHYYDKDFNNEADTPDNFQSRRPNTSFCFLDIRSPGLGDTAMYLCATSEGLAGRGETQYFGPGTRLLVL.

The chain is built from TRBV6-5 and TRBJ2-5, with D maybe TRBD1 (6 bases). The CDR3 has 13 residues. Per germline, CDR1 MNHEY and CDR2 SVGAGI. V was cut by 4 bases and J by 2 bases, with 8 bases left in between. As DNA, the CDR3 is TGTGCCAGCAGTTGGGGGACACAAGAGACCCAGTACTTC. Translation gives CASSWGTQETQYF.

Details on this clone: The junction shows a germline mismatch at one end, possibly a read error. Other DNA sequences in the sample encode the same CDR3. The V gene is TRBV4-2, the J gene TRBJ2-7; 9 nucleotides align to TRBD2. The CDR3 loop spans 17 amino acids. Germline CDR1 LGHNA, CDR2 YNFKEQ. The CDR3 nucleotides are TGTGCCAGTAGCCCCACCGGCGGGCGGGAGGGGGGGAGCGAGCAGTACTTC. Translation: CASSPTGGREGGSEQYF.

This clone was recorded once. CDR3 sequence (DNA): TGTGCCATCAGTGTGGCAGGGAAAGATCAGCCCCAGCATTTT. Translated: CAISVAGKDQPQHF. This sequence joins TRBV10-3 and TRBJ1-5; weak D call: TRBD1 (5 bases). The germline gives CDR1 ENHRY, CDR2 SYGVKD. With 4 bases removed from V and 5 bases from J, the gap between germline ends came to 12 bases. This CDR3 spans 14 amino acids.

The chain carries TRBV11-2 and TRBJ2-3, with 11 nucleotides matching TRBD1. The CDR3 is made up of 14 amino acids. Trimming cost V 5 bases and J 7 bases; bases outside gene matches: 5. Germline CDR1 is SGHAT and CDR2 is FQNNGV. The CDR3 is CASSPGTGGNTQYF. Written as DNA, the CDR3 is TGTGCCAGCAGCCCTGGGACAGGGGGAAATACGCAGTATTTT.

This clone was recorded only once. V is TRBV7-2 and J is TRBJ2-7; D is uncertain. V was clipped by 3 bases and J by 1 base, with 10 bases between them. CDR1 and CDR2 from the germline V gene are SGHTA and FQGNSA. This CDR3 spans 14 amino acids. In DNA form, the CDR3 reads TGTGCCAGCAGCTTGACTTATGATTCCTACGAGCAGTACTTC. It codes for CASSLTYDSYEQYF.

The genes are TRBV5-4 and TRBJ2-1, with 9 nucleotides matching TRBD2. This CDR3 is built from 20 residues. Germline V gives CDR1 SGHNT, CDR2 YYREEE (reference sequence). Trimming took 3 bases from V and 4 from J; bases not matched to a gene: 20. CDR3 loop: CASSSPIGGGGALFYNEQFF. DNA for the CDR3: TGTGCCAGCAGCTCGCCGATCGGGGGCGGGGGGGCCCTCTTTTACAATGAGCAGTTCTTC. The full variable domain, completed using reference TRBV5-4 and TRBJ2-1, is ETGVTQSPTHLIKTRGQQVTLRCSSQSGHNTVSWYQQALGQGPQFIFQYYREEENGRGNFPPRFSGLQFPNYSSELNVNALELDDSALYLCASSSPIGGGGALFYNEQFFGPGTRLTVL.

There are a few counts of this clone. This rearrangement joins TRBV7-2 to TRBJ1-2; D not certain. From germline, CDR1 is SGHTA and CDR2 FQGNSA. The CDR3 spans 12 residues. V gave up 5 bases and J gave up 6 bases, with 10 bases separating them. The CDR3 DNA follows: TGTGCCAGCAGCCCAGGCCGCAATGGCTACACCTTC. Encoded protein: CASSPGRNGYTF.

This chain connects TRBV29-1 to TRBJ2-3; D perhaps matches TRBD1 (6 bases). The CDR3 runs 15 residues. Germline V gene data show CDR1 as SQVTM and CDR2 as ANQGSEA. The V gene lost 3 bases and the J gene lost 5 bases, with 18 bases spanning the gap. In nucleotides, the CDR3 is TGCAGCGTTGACAGGGGCGCAGTAAGGGGAGATACGCAGTATTTT. It yields the protein CSVDRGAVRGDTQYF.

This clone was counted only a few times. This CDR3 is also generated by other DNA sequences in the sample. V is TRBV27 and J is TRBJ1-2; TRBD1 might be the D (6 bases). In germline, CDR1 is MNHEY, CDR2 SMNVEV (reference sequence). The CDR3 is 15 amino acids. Trimming shortened V by 2 bases and J by 4 bases, and 14 bases separated the two germline ends. The DNA of the CDR3 is TGTGCCAGCAGTTTAAGCAGGGGAGTGATCTATGGCTACACCTTC. This sequence encodes CASSLSRGVIYGYTF.

The chain joins TRBV2 to TRBJ1-4, with 10 positions matching TRBD1. J was trimmed by 2 bases and V by 5 bases; bases with no gene match: 8. CDR3 length: 17 residues. The germline CDR1 and CDR2 sequences are SNHLY and FYNNEI. CDR3 nucleotide sequence: TGTGCCAGCAGTTTCGGACAGGGGGTTTCGACTAATGAAAAACTGTTTTTT. It translates to CASSFGQGVSTNEKLFF.

The chain employs TRBV27 and TRBJ2-3; 11 positions agree with TRBD2. The ends lost 2 bases at V and 2 bases at J; junction bases unmatched: 15. The CDR3 spans 20 residues. In germline, CDR1 is MNHEY, CDR2 SMNVEV (reference sequence). The CDR3 bases are TGTGCCAGCAGTTTACAGAACTTAAGACTAGCGGGGATCGACACAGATACGCAGTATTTT. It translates to CASSLQNLRLAGIDTDTQYF.

V gene TRBV5-4 combines with J gene TRBJ2-3; 12 nucleotides agree with TRBD2. The CDR3 sequence is 15 residues long. Germline lookup yields CDR1 SGHNT and CDR2 YYREEE (reference sequence). V gave up 2 bases and J gave up 7 bases; unmatched junction bases: 5. The CDR3 nucleotides are TGTGCCAGCAGCTTCCAGACTAGCGGGGGATATACGCAGTATTTT. Protein: CASSFQTSGGYTQYF. Complete variable domain (other parts from reference TRBV5-4 and TRBJ2-3): ETGVTQSPTHLIKTRGQQVTLRCSSQSGHNTVSWYQQALGQGPQFIFQYYREEENGRGNFPPRFSGLQFPNYSSELNVNALELDDSALYLCASSFQTSGGYTQYFGPGTRLTVL.